This TCR beta chain is drawn from a study of OX40 agonist ivuxolimab in advanced cancers. Germline CDR1 is MNHEY and CDR2 is SVGAGI. V lost 4 bases to trimming and J lost 6 bases, with 18 bases between them. CDR3 length equals 15 residues. This clone was counted a single time. TCRdb keeps only in-frame clones here, not all; method: immunoSEQ multiplex PCR. This sample carries 70,000 or so clones, 70% to 90% of them seen once, and the ten largest clones take approximately 7.7%. The chain combines TRBV6-5 with TRBJ2-5; D may be TRBD2 (7 bases). Here the sequenced sample was CD4+ or CD8+ T cells sorted from blood, taken in a trial of the OX40 agonist ivuxolimab. This clonotype was obtained from an adult with an advanced solid tumor such as melanoma, head and neck, liver or kidney cancer. CDR3 in amino acids: CASSWPSGTSQTQYF. In DNA form, the CDR3 reads TGTGCCAGCAGTTGGCCCAGCGGGACATCACAGACCCAGTACTTC.